These 23 T cell receptor beta chains came from one sample sequenced in a study of prognosis after radiotherapy for stage I lung cancer (dated by TCRdb to about 2021). Sequencing was carried out with an Illumina HiSeq 3000. Two rounds of multiplex PCR on genomic DNA were used to amplify the TCR beta CDR3 region. In the first round of PCR, primers specific to each TRBV and TRBJ gene were used, and the primer sequences are filed in Chinese patent CN105087789A. TCRdb cleaned the public reads at Q25 with fastp, built clones with MiXCR and kept in-frame beta chains. Rows are unified per CDR3 protein, each entry keeping the most common DNA and genes. The table for this sample lists roughly 20,000 distinct CDR3 sequences; around 40% of them were counted only once. Jointly, the top ten make up 30% to 35% of the sample. The sequenced sample was PBMCs, obtained before or after stereotactic body radiation therapy (not recorded which). The receptors were sampled from a donor aged 50 or older with non-small cell lung cancer.

By share, this clonotype ranks as medium-sized. The gene calls are TRBV7-9 and TRBJ2-7; D not resolved. V lost 5 bases and J lost 2, with 13 bases in between. Per germline, CDR1 SEHNR and CDR2 FQNEAQ (reference sequence). CDR3 length equals 14 residues. The CDR3, as DNA: TGTGCCAGCAGCCTCCCGGGCCACCCCTACGAGCAGTACTTC. This encodes CASSLPGHPYEQYF.

This clonotype was picked up many times. The chain links TRBV6-2 or TRBV6-3 to TRBJ2-1, with TRBD2 matching over 10 bases. V gave up 6 bases and J gave up 3 bases; unmatched junction bases: 5. The germline gives CDR1 MNHEY, CDR2 SVGEGT. This CDR3 has 15 amino acids. The CDR3 sequence is CASRASGSYYNEQFF. The CDR3 coding sequence is TGTGCCAGCAGAGCTAGCGGGAGTTACTACAATGAGCAGTTCTTC.

A remark on this clonotype: Given a far larger clone just one base away, this is likely a sequencing read error. The chain carries TRBV6-9 and TRBJ2-3; 10 nucleotides match TRBD2. Trimming took 3 bases from V and 1 from J; bases not matched to a gene: 7. Germline loops: CDR1 MNHGY, CDR2 SVAAGI. This CDR3 is built from 17 residues. This CDR3 is CASSYLRTSGCTDTQYF. The CDR3 region has the DNA TGTGCCAGCAGTTACCTACGGACTAGCGGATGCACAGATACGCAGTATTTT.

The chain employs TRBV6-1 and TRBJ2-1; unclear D gene. The CDR3 is 16 residues long. Germline CDR1 is MNHNS and CDR2 is SASEGT. Trimming took 7 bases from V and 0 from J, leaving 16 bases between them. The CDR3 loop is CASTAGRAVSYNEQFF. The CDR3 DNA follows: TGTGCCAGCACCGCAGGCCGGGCGGTCTCCTACAATGAGCAGTTCTTC.

Regarding this clonotype: With a much larger clone just one base away, this may be a read error. V gene TRBV12-3 or TRBV12-4 combines with J gene TRBJ2-5; 7 bases align to TRBD1. The CDR3 covers 15 residues. The CDR3 reads CSSSFNPTGLETQYF. Here the CDR3 DNA reads TGTTCCAGCAGTTTTAACCCGACAGGGTTAGAGACCCAGTACTTC.

The chain combines TRBV27 with TRBJ1-1, with 9 bases identical to TRBD1. The CDR3 loop spans 14 amino acids. Germline V gene data show CDR1 as MNHEY and CDR2 as SMNVEV (reference sequence). The trim removed 5 bases at V and 5 bases at J, leaving 6 bases unmatched. In DNA, the CDR3 is TGTGCCAGCAGTCGAACCGGGACAGGGACTGAAGCTTTCTTT. Protein sequence: CASSRTGTGTEAFF.

Note on this clonotype: A far larger clone lies a single base away; this is likely a read error. This chain uses TRBV6-9 with TRBJ1-1; TRBD1 aligns across 12 bases. The CDR3 loop spans 18 amino acids. Germline values: CDR1 MNHGY, CDR2 SVAAGI. The CDR3 here is CASSYATGTGGMTPESFF. The CDR3 bases are TGTGCCAGCAGTTACGCAACCGGGACAGGGGGCATGACCCCTGAATCTTTCTTT.

V is TRBV10-3 and J is TRBJ2-3; 7 nucleotides align to TRBD2. CDR3 length equals 16 residues. The trim removed 0 bases at V and 8 bases at J, leaving 11 bases unmatched. Germline V gene sequence: CDR1 ENHRY, CDR2 SYGVKD. In nucleotides, the CDR3 is TGTGCCATCAGTGAGTCCCTATCGGGAGGCGGTGGTACGCAGTATTTT. Its protein is CAISESLSGGGGTQYF.

By share, this clonotype ranks as medium-sized. The V and J genes are TRBV20-1 and TRBJ2-2; D might be TRBD1 (5 bases). The germline V gene encodes CDR1 DFQATT and CDR2 SNEGSKA (reference sequence). The V and J ends lost 0 bases and 2 bases respectively, with 10 bases between them. This CDR3 is built from 15 residues. The CDR3 sequence is CSARDGRVNTGELFF. The DNA of the CDR3 is TGCAGTGCTAGAGATGGCAGGGTTAACACCGGGGAGCTGTTTTTT.

This clonotype was recorded many times. The chain carries TRBV5-1 and TRBJ2-1, with D unresolved. With 4 bases removed from V and 4 bases from J, the gap between germline ends came to 6 bases. Germline V gene lookup returns CDR1 SGHRS and CDR2 YFSETQ. This CDR3 has 12 residues. This chain's CDR3 is CASSQQYNEQFF. The CDR3 bases are TGCGCCAGCAGCCAACAGTACAATGAGCAGTTCTTC.

Turning to this clonotype: A much larger clone differs by one base, so this may be a read error. The chain is built from TRBV5-4 and TRBJ2-3; a possible D gene is TRBD2 (5 bases). Looked up from germline, CDR1 is SGHNT and CDR2 is YYREEE (reference sequence). This CDR3 region has 11 residues. The CDR3 here is CSSSRGDTQYF. CDR3 DNA sequence: TGTTCCAGCAGCCGGGGAGATACGCAGTATTTT.

Comment on this clonotype: Germline is not matched at one junction end, which may reflect a read error. The chain combines TRBV12-3 or TRBV12-4 with TRBJ2-1, with D maybe TRBD1 (6 bases). The CDR3 spans 14 residues. The CDR3 sequence is CASNLQGSYNEQFF. CDR3 in DNA: TGTGCCAGCAATTTACAGGGCTCCTACAATGAGCAGTTCTTC.

This clonotype showed up just once. The chain employs TRBV27 and TRBJ2-2; possibly TRBD1 or TRBD2 for D (5 bases each). The CDR3 runs 15 residues. Trimming shortened V by 5 bases and J by 3 bases, and 13 bases separated the two germline ends. Germline V gene data show CDR1 as MNHEY and CDR2 as SMNVEV (reference sequence). The CDR3 spells CASSPRGSDTGELFF. The CDR3 DNA reads as TGTGCCAGCAGTCCCCGGGGCAGCGACACCGGGGAGCTGTTTTTT.

Only a few counts were recorded for this clonotype. A much bigger clone sits one base away, suggesting this may be a read error. The chain carries TRBV10-3 and TRBJ1-1; TRBD1 matches 11 bases. The CDR3 is 15 residues long. CDR1 and CDR2 from the germline V gene are ENHRY and SYGVKD. J gave up 4 bases and V 9 bases, and 10 bases lay outside the gene matches. The CDR3 spells CAITSGTGGCTEAFF. CDR3 nucleotide sequence: TGTGCCATAACCTCCGGGACAGGGGGTTGCACTGAAGCTTTCTTT.

By its share, this clonotype is medium-sized. CDR3 coding DNA: TGTGCCAGCAGTTACGCGGGCTACGAGCAGTACTTC. It is translated as CASSYAGYEQYF. The chain has TRBV6-5 and TRBJ2-7; possible D gene TRBD2, 5 bases. The V end lost 2 bases, the J end lost 3 bases, and 5 bases lay between the germline ends. CDR1 is MNHEY, CDR2 SVGAGI, per germline. The CDR3 consists of 12 residues.

This clonotype was observed at least ten times. The rearrangement joins TRBV20-1 to TRBJ2-3; TRBD2 aligns across 11 bases. V was pared by 8 bases and J by 0 bases, with 4 bases of the junction left unmatched. This CDR3 contains 14 residues. The V gene's germline CDR1 is DFQATT and CDR2 SNEGSKA (reference sequence). The CDR3 loop reads CSSGLAGSTDTQYF. The DNA of the CDR3 is TGCAGTTCCGGACTAGCGGGCAGCACAGATACGCAGTATTTT.

With respect to this clonotype: One end of the junction fails to match germline, which may point to a read error. This chain connects TRBV6-1 to TRBJ2-5; D may be TRBD1 (6 bases). CDR1 is MNHNS and CDR2 is SASEGT in the germline V gene. This CDR3 is built from 15 residues. Written as DNA, the CDR3 is TGTGCAAGCAGGCGCAGTACAGGGCCACAAGAGACCCAGTACTTC. As protein: CASRRSTGPQETQYF.

This clonotype is medium-sized. The genes are TRBV5-1 and TRBJ1-1; 9 bases map to TRBD1. This CDR3 has 14 residues. Germline V gene lookup returns CDR1 SGHRS and CDR2 YFSETQ. After removal of 3 bases from V and 3 bases from J, the junction contained 3 bases not matched to a gene. The CDR3 sequence: CASSSGQGYTEAFF. Here the CDR3 DNA reads TGCGCCAGCAGCTCGGGACAGGGCTACACTGAAGCTTTCTTT.

A remark on this clonotype: At one of its ends the junction is not consistent with the germline gene, which may arise from a read error. The chain couples TRBV7-2 to TRBJ2-7; maybe TRBD2 (6 bases). This CDR3 contains 15 residues. Germline-derived CDR1 and CDR2 are SGHTA and FQGNSA. DNA for the CDR3: TGTGTCAGCAGCTTATGCCTTAGCGGCACCTACGAGCAGTACTTC. Translated, it gives CVSSLCLSGTYEQYF.

This clonotype was recorded many times. The chain has TRBV9 and TRBJ2-3, with TRBD1 matching over 8 bases. The V segment lost 4 bases and the J segment 2 bases; nucleotides outside the gene matches: 6. Germline V gene data show CDR1 as SGDLS and CDR2 as YYNGEE. The CDR3 contains 15 residues. In DNA, the CDR3 is TGTGCCAGCAGCTCAAGGACAGGGCTCACAGATACGCAGTATTTT. This codes for CASSSRTGLTDTQYF.

This clonotype was detected many times. One base away lies a much larger clone, so this may be a sequencing read error. This chain uses TRBV11-2 with TRBJ2-3; 7 nucleotides agree with TRBD2. V dropped 3 bases and J dropped 1; count of bases not matched to a gene: 16. Germline loops: CDR1 SGHAT, CDR2 FQNNGV. The CDR3 runs to 19 residues. CDR3 protein: CASSFMVAGGQRGTDTQYF. CDR3 DNA: TGTGCCAGCAGCTTTATGGTAGCGGGCGGTCAAAGGGGCACAGATACGCAGTATTTT.

The chain couples TRBV25-1 to TRBJ2-1; 8 bases fit TRBD1. This CDR3 has 15 amino acids. After removal of 2 bases from V and 7 bases from J, the junction contained 7 bases not matched to a gene. Germline CDR1 and CDR2: MGHDK and SYGVNS. CDR3 bases: TGTGCCAGCAGTGAAGGGCAGGGGGCCTGGAATGAGCAGTTCTTC. As protein: CASSEGQGAWNEQFF.

This clonotype was counted between two and nine times. A far larger clone is off by one base, so a read error is likely. The chain carries TRBV6-2 or TRBV6-3 and TRBJ2-7; D may be TRBD1 (7 bases). The CDR3 runs to 14 residues. Looked up from germline, CDR1 is MNHEY and CDR2 is SVGEGT. The CDR3 is CASRTGRSSYEQHF. The CDR3, as DNA: TGTGCCAGCAGGACAGGGAGGAGCTCCTACGAGCAGCACTTC.